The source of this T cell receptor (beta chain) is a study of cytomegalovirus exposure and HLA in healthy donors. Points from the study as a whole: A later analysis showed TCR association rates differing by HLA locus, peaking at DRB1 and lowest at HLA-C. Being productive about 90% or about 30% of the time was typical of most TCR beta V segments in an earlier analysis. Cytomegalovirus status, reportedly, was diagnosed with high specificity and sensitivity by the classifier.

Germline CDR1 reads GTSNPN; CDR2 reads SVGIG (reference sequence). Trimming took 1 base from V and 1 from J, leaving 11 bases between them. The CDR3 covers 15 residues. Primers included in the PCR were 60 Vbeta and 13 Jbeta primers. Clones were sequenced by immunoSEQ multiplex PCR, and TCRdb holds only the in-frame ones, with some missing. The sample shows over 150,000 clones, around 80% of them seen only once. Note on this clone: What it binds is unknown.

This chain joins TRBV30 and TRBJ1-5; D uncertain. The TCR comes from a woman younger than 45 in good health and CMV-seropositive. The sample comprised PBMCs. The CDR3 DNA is TGTGCCTGGAGTGCTGGGAGAGACAGCAATCAGCCCCAGCATTTT. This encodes CAWSAGRDSNQPQHF.